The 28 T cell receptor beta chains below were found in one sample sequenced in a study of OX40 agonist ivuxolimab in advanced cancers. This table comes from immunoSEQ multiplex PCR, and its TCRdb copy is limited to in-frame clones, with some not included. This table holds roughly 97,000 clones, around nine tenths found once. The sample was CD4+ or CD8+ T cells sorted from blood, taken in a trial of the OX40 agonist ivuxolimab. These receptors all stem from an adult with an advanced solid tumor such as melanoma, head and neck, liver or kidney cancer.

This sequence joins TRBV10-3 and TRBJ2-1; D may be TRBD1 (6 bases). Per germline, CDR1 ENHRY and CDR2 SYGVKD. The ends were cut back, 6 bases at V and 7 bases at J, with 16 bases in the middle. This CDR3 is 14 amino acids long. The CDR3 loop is CAIRSPGQMNEQFF. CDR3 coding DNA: TGTGCCATCAGGTCCCCGGGACAAATGAATGAGCAGTTCTTC.

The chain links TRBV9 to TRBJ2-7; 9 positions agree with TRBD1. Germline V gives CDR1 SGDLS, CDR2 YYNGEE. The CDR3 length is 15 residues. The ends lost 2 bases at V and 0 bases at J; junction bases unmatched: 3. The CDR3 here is CASSVGTGLSYEQYF. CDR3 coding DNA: TGTGCCAGCAGCGTTGGGACAGGGCTCTCCTACGAGCAGTACTTC.

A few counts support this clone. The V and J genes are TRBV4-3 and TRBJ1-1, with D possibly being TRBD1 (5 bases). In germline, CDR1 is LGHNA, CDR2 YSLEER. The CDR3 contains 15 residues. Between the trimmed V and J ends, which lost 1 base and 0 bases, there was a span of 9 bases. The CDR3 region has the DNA TGCGCCAGCAGCCAAGGGGGCAATCTGAACACTGAAGCTTTCTTT. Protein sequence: CASSQGGNLNTEAFF.

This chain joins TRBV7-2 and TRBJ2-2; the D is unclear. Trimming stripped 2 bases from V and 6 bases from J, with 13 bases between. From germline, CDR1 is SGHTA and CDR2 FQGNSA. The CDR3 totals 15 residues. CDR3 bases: TGTGCCAGCAGCTTAATGCAGGCCCGGGCCGGGGAGCTGTTTTTT. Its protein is CASSLMQARAGELFF.

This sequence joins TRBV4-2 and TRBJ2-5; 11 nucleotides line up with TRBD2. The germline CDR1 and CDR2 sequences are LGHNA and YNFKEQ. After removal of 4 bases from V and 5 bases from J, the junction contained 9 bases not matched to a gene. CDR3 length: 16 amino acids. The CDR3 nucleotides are TGTGCCAGCAGCCTTTTTAGCGGGGGGGCGGGTGAGACCCAGTACTTC. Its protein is CASSLFSGGAGETQYF.

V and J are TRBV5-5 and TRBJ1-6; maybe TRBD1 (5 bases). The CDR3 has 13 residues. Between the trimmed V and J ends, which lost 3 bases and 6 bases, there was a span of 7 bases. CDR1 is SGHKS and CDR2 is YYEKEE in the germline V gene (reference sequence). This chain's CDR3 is CASSWDFNSPLHF. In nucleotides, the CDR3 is TGTGCCAGCAGCTGGGACTTTAATTCACCCCTCCACTTT.

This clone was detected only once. CDR3 sequence reads: CATATGSYNEQFF. As DNA, the CDR3 is TGTGCCACCGCGACAGGGAGCTACAATGAGCAGTTCTTC. This rearrangement joins TRBV7-6 to TRBJ2-1; TRBD1 matches 7 bases. This CDR3 has 13 residues. The V gene end was trimmed by 10 bases and the J gene end by 3 bases; junction bases not matched to a gene: 6. The germline V gene has CDR1 SGHVS and CDR2 FNYEAQ. The full variable domain, in which reference TRBV7-6 and TRBJ2-1 provide the parts outside the CDR3, is GAGVSQSPRYKVTKRGQDVALRCDPISGHVSLYWYRQALGQGPEFLTYFNYEAQQDKSGLPNDRFSAERPEGSISTLTIQRTEQRDSAMYRCATATGSYNEQFFGPGTRLTVL.

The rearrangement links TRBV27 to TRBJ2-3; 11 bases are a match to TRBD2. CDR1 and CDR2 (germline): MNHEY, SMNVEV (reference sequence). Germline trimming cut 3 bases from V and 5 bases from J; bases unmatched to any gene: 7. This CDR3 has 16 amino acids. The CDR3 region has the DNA TGTGCCAGCAGTTTTGGTAGCGGGGGGGCTGGAGATACGCAGTATTTT. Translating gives CASSFGSGGAGDTQYF.

The CDR3 region is CASSPPLTSDNEQFF. The CDR3, as DNA: TGTGCCAGCTCACCACCGTTAACTAGTGACAATGAGCAGTTCTTC. V and J are TRBV18 and TRBJ2-1, with D possibly being TRBD2 (5 bases). Germline loops: CDR1 KGHSH, CDR2 LQKENI. The CDR3 has 15 amino acids. Between the trimmed V and J ends, which lost 0 bases and 5 bases, there was a span of 11 bases.

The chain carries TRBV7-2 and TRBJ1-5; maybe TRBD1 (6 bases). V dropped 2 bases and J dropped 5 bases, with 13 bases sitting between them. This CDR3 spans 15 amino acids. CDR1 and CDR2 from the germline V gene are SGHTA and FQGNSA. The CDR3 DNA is TGTGCCAGCAGCTTAATTCAGGGGATCGATCAGCCCCAGCATTTT. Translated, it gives CASSLIQGIDQPQHF.

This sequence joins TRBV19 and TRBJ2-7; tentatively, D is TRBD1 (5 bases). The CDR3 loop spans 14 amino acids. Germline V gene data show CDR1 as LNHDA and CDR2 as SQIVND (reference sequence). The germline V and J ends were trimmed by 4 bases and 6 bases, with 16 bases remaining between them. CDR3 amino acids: CASSTQGGQGEQYF. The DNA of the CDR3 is TGTGCCAGTAGTACCCAGGGTGGTCAGGGCGAGCAGTACTTC.

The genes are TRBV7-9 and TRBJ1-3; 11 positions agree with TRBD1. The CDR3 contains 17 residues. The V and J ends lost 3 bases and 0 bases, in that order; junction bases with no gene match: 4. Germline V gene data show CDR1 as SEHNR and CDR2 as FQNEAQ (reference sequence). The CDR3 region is CASSLGTGGLSGNTIYF. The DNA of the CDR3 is TGTGCCAGCAGCTTGGGGACAGGGGGTCTCTCTGGAAACACCATATATTTT.

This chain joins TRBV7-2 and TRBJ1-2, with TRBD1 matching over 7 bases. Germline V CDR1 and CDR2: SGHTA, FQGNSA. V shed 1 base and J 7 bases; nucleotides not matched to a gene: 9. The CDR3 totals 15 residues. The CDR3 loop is CASSLGGQGGSGYTF. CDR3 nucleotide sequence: TGTGCCAGCAGCTTAGGAGGCCAGGGGGGAAGTGGCTACACCTTC.

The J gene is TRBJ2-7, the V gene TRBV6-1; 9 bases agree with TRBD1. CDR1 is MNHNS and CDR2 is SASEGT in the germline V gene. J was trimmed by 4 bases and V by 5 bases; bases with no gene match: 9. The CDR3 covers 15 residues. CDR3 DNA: TGTGCCAGCAGTACAACAGGGGGCAGGTTTTACGAGCAGTACTTC. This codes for CASSTTGGRFYEQYF.

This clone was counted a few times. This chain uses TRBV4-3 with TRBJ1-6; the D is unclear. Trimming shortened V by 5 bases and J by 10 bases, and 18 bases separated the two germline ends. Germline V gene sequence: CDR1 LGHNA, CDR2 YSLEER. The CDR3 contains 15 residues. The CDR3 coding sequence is TGCGCCAGCAGCTTCGGCCAACAGTTGGGATCACCCCTCCACTTT. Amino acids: CASSFGQQLGSPLHF.

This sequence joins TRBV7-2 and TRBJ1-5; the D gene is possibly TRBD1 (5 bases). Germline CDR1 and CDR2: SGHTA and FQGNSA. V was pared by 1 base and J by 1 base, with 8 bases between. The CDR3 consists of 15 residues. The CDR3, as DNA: TGTGCCAGCAGCTTAGTGGGGCAGAGCAATCAGCCCCAGCATTTT. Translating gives CASSLVGQSNQPQHF.

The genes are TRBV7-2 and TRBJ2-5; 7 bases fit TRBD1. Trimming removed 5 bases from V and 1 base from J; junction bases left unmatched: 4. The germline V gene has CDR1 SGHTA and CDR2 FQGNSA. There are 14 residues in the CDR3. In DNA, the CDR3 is TGTGCCAGCAGCCTCGACAGGGCCCAAGAGACCCAGTACTTC. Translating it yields CASSLDRAQETQYF.

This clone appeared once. The CDR3 region has the DNA TGCGCCAGCAGTAGCGGGGGGGCCCCAGATACGCAGTATTTT. It yields the protein CASSSGGAPDTQYF. This chain connects TRBV10-1 to TRBJ2-3, with 10 nucleotides matching TRBD2. CDR1 WNHNN and CDR2 SYGVQD come from the germline V gene (reference sequence). V shed 5 bases, J shed 4 bases, and the junction held 3 bases outside the gene matches. There are 14 residues in the CDR3.

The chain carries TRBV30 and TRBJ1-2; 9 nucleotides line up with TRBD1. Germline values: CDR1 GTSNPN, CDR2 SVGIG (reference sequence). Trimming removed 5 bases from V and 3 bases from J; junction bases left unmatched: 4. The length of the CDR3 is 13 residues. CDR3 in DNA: TGTGCCTGGCACAGGGGGCAGGACTATGGCTACACCTTC. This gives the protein CAWHRGQDYGYTF.

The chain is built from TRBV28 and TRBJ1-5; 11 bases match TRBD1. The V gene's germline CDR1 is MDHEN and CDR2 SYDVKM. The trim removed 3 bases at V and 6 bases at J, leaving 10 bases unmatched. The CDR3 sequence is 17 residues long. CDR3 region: CASSFPLFGQGAQPQHF. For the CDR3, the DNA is TGTGCCAGCAGTTTCCCCCTCTTTGGACAGGGGGCTCAGCCCCAGCATTTT.

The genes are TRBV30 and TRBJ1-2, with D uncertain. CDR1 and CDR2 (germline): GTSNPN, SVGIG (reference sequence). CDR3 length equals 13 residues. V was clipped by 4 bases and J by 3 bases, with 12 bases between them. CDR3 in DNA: TGTGCCTGGACGTCCGAGCCCTACTATGGCTACACCTTC. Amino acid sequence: CAWTSEPYYGYTF.

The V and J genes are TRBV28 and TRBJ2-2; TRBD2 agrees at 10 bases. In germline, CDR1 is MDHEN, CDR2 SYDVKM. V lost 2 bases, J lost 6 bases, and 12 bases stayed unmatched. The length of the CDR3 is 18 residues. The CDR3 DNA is TGTGCCAGCAGTTTAGAGCGGGGGGGCTGGCCCCGAGCCGGGGAGCTGTTTTTT. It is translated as CASSLERGGWPRAGELFF. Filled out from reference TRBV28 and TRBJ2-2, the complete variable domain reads DVKVTQSSRYLVKRTGEKVFLECVQDMDHENMFWYRQDPGLGLRLIYFSYDVKMKEKGDIPEGYSVSREKKERFSLILESASTNQTSMYLCASSLERGGWPRAGELFFGEGSRLTVL.

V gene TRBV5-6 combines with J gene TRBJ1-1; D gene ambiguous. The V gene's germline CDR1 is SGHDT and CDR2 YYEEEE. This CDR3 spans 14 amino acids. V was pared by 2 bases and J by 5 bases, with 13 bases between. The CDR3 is CASSLGYRVTEAFF. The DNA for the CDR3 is TGTGCCAGCAGCTTAGGGTATAGGGTGACTGAAGCTTTCTTT.

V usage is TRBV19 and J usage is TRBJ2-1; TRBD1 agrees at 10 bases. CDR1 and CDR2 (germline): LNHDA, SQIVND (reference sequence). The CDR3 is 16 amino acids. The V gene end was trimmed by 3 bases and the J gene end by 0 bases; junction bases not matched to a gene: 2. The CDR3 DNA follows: TGTGCCAGTAGTATTCGGACAGGGGGCTCCTACAATGAGCAGTTCTTC. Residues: CASSIRTGGSYNEQFF. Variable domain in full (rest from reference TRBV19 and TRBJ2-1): DGGITQSPKYLFRKEGQNVTLSCEQNLNHDAMYWYRQDPGQGLRLIYYSQIVNDFQKGDIAEGYSVSREKKESFPLTVTSAQKNPTAFYLCASSIRTGGSYNEQFFGPGTRLTVL.

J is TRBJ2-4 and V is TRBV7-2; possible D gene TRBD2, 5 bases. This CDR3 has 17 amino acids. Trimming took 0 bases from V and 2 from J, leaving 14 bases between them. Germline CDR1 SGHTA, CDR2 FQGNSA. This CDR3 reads CASSLAGLLGPKNIQYF. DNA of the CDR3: TGTGCCAGCAGCTTAGCCGGACTCCTGGGCCCCAAAAACATTCAGTACTTC.

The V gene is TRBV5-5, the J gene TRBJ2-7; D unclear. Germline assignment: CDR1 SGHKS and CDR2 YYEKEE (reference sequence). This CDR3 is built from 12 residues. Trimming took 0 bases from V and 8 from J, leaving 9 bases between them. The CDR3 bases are TGTGCCAGCAGCTTGGACAGCCAGAAGCAGTACTTC. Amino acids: CASSLDSQKQYF.

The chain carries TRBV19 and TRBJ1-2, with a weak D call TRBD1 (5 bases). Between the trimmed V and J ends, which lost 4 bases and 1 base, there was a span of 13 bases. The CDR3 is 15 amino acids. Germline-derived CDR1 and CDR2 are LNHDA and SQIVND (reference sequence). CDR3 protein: CASSSAEGFNYGYTF. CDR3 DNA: TGTGCCAGTAGTAGCGCAGAGGGGTTTAACTATGGCTACACCTTC. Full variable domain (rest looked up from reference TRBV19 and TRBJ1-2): DGGITQSPKYLFRKEGQNVTLSCEQNLNHDAMYWYRQDPGQGLRLIYYSQIVNDFQKGDIAEGYSVSREKKESFPLTVTSAQKNPTAFYLCASSSAEGFNYGYTFGSGTRLTVV.

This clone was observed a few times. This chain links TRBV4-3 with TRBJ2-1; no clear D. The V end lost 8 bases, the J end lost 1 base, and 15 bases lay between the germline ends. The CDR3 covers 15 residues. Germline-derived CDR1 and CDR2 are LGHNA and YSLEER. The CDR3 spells CASPDTELSYNEQFF. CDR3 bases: TGCGCCAGCCCTGACACAGAGCTGTCCTACAATGAGCAGTTCTTC.